The 18 T cell receptor beta chains below were found in one sample sequenced in a study of cytomegalovirus exposure and HLA in healthy donors. PCR amplification relied on 60 Vbeta primers (plus 13 Jbeta primers). Sequenced by immunoSEQ multiplex PCR; TCRdb stores in-frame clones only, minus some. The table records some 180,000 clones, roughly 12% of them present only once. The sequencing sample was made of PBMCs. These receptors were obtained from a man aged 50 to 60 in good health and CMV-seropositive.

The sample holds one count of this clone. The chain employs TRBV7-9 and TRBJ1-2; weak D call: TRBD1 (6 bases). Trimming removed 1 base at V and 4 bases at J, with 10 bases between. Germline assignment: CDR1 SEHNR and CDR2 FQNEAQ (reference sequence). The CDR3 extends over 14 amino acids. CDR3 sequence: CASSLEQGPYGYTF. In nucleotides, the CDR3 is TGTGCCAGCAGCTTAGAACAGGGCCCCTATGGCTACACCTTC. Full variable domain (rest looked up from reference TRBV7-9 and TRBJ1-2): DTGVSQNPRHKITKRGQNVTFRCDPISEHNRLYWYRQTLGQGPEFLTYFQNEAQLEKSRLLSDRFSAERPKGSFSTLEIQRTEQGDSAMYLCASSLEQGPYGYTFGSGTRLTVV.

The V gene is TRBV11-3, the J gene TRBJ2-2; perhaps TRBD2 as D (6 bases). The CDR3 is 14 residues long. Germline V gene sequence: CDR1 SGHNT, CDR2 YENEEA. Trimming cost V 3 bases and J 7 bases, with 12 bases left between them. The chain's CDR3 is CASSLGGGGGELFF. The CDR3 DNA reads as TGTGCCAGCAGCTTGGGAGGAGGCGGCGGGGAGCTGTTTTTT. Drawing the rest from reference TRBV11-3 and TRBJ2-2, the complete variable domain is EAGVVQSPRYKIIEKKQPVAFWCNPISGHNTLYWYLQNLGQGPELLIRYENEEAVDDSQLPKDRFSAERLKGVDSTLKIQPAELGDSAVYLCASSLGGGGGELFFGEGSRLTVL.

This clone has just a few counts. V usage is TRBV6-1 and J usage is TRBJ1-4; the match to TRBD1 covers 7 bases. V dropped 4 bases and J dropped 6; count of bases not matched to a gene: 5. There are 14 residues in the CDR3. The germline CDR1 and CDR2 sequences are MNHNS and SASEGT. The CDR3 region has the DNA TGTGCCAGCAGTGGACAGGGAATCGATGAAAAACTGTTTTTT. As protein: CASSGQGIDEKLFF.

The chain carries TRBV28 and TRBJ2-7; 7 bases align to TRBD1. The CDR3 spans 13 residues. The junction had 5 bases not matched to a gene; V was cut back by 8 bases and J by 1 base. Germline V gene lookup returns CDR1 MDHEN and CDR2 SYDVKM. CDR3 sequence reads: CASRQGLSYEQYV. CDR3 coding DNA: TGTGCCAGCCGACAGGGTCTGTCCTACGAGCAGTACGTC.

This clone has just a few counts. The chain has TRBV7-6 and TRBJ1-2; D possibly corresponds to TRBD1 (6 bases). The V and J ends lost 1 base and 0 bases respectively, with 15 bases between them. CDR1 and CDR2 (germline): SGHVS, FNYEAQ. This CDR3 has 17 amino acids. CDR3 protein: CASSLGADGTPNYGYTF. The CDR3 coding sequence is TGTGCCAGCAGCTTAGGAGCCGACGGGACACCTAACTATGGCTACACCTTC.

The chain carries TRBV19 and TRBJ2-6; 9 nucleotides align to TRBD1. The V and J ends lost 6 bases and 4 bases, in that order; junction bases with no gene match: 7. CDR3 size: 16 residues. Germline-derived CDR1 and CDR2 are LNHDA and SQIVND (reference sequence). CDR3 sequence: CASRPGTGPGANVLTF. In DNA form, the CDR3 reads TGTGCCAGTAGACCGGGGACAGGGCCCGGGGCCAACGTCCTGACTTTC.

This clone occurred a few times. This CDR3 reads CASSAPNTGELFF. CDR3 in DNA: TGTGCCAGCAGTGCTCCGAACACCGGGGAGCTGTTTTTT. The J gene is TRBJ2-2, the V gene TRBV6-1; D not resolved. The germline gives CDR1 MNHNS, CDR2 SASEGT. V lost 4 bases and J 0 bases, leaving 3 bases between the germline ends. The length of the CDR3 is 13 residues.

V usage is TRBV11-2 and J usage is TRBJ2-3; D may be TRBD2 (6 bases). The CDR3 contains 14 residues. The V and J ends lost 0 bases and 11 bases respectively, with 15 bases between them. Germline-derived CDR1 and CDR2 are SGHAT and FQNNGV. The CDR3 bases are TGTGCCAGCAGCTTAGATCGGGGAGCGGGCGGGCAGTATTTT. This gives the protein CASSLDRGAGGQYF. Combining the CDR3 with reference TRBV11-2 and TRBJ2-3 gives the whole variable domain EAGVAQSPRYKIIEKRQSVAFWCNPISGHATLYWYQQILGQGPKLLIQFQNNGVVDDSQLPKDRFSAERLKGVDSTLKIQPAKLEDSAVYLCASSLDRGAGGQYFGPGTRLTVL.

This chain connects TRBV7-2 to TRBJ2-3; no clear D. Germline-derived CDR1 and CDR2 are SGHTA and FQGNSA. Between the trimmed V and J ends, which lost 1 base and 11 bases, there was a span of 7 bases. The CDR3 loop spans 11 amino acids. As DNA, the CDR3 is TGTGCCAGCAGCTTAGGGCAAGAGCAGTATTTT. The encoded protein is CASSLGQEQYF.

This clone was detected only a few times. This chain joins TRBV6-5 and TRBJ1-3; D perhaps matches TRBD1 (6 bases). Between the trimmed V and J ends, which lost 4 bases and 0 bases, there was a span of 10 bases. The CDR3 runs 15 residues. Germline V lookup: CDR1 MNHEY, CDR2 SVGAGI. The chain's CDR3 is CASSSTGSSGNTIYF. CDR3 DNA sequence: TGTGCCAGCAGTTCTACAGGGAGCTCTGGAAACACCATATATTTT.

V and J are TRBV27 and TRBJ2-1; D possibly corresponds to TRBD2 (6 bases). The germline V gene has CDR1 MNHEY and CDR2 SMNVEV (reference sequence). The CDR3 is 13 residues long. Trimming removed 2 bases from V and 5 bases from J, with 7 bases in between. The CDR3 loop reads CASSLRGNNEQFF. CDR3 nucleotide sequence: TGTGCCAGCAGTTTACGCGGGAACAATGAGCAGTTCTTC.

The genes are TRBV15 and TRBJ1-6; D may be TRBD1 (5 bases). In germline, CDR1 is LNHNV, CDR2 YYDKDF (reference sequence). V gave up 5 bases and J gave up 6 bases, with 8 bases separating them. The CDR3 extends over 13 amino acids. As DNA, the CDR3 is TGTGCCACCAGCGGGACTCTTAATTCACCCCTCCACTTT. The encoded protein is CATSGTLNSPLHF.

This clone has just a few counts. This sequence joins TRBV5-6 and TRBJ1-5, with 7 bases lining up with TRBD1. The CDR3 runs to 14 residues. Germline CDR1 and CDR2: SGHDT and YYEEEE. V was pared by 2 bases and J by 6 bases, with 5 bases of the junction left unmatched. The DNA of the CDR3 is TGTGCCAGCAGCTTTCGACAGGGTAGTCAGCCCCAGCATTTT. Its protein is CASSFRQGSQPQHF.

V usage is TRBV2 and J usage is TRBJ2-2, with D unresolved. The CDR3 loop spans 15 amino acids. Germline loops: CDR1 SNHLY, CDR2 FYNNEI. With 4 bases removed from V and 4 bases from J, the gap between germline ends came to 13 bases. The CDR3, as DNA: TGTGCCAGCAGTGGGCCCCCCCGAGGCACCGGGGAGCTGTTTTTT. Translation: CASSGPPRGTGELFF.

CDR3 region: CASSLRVLNSPLHF. The DNA of the CDR3 is TGTGCCAGCAGTCTGCGGGTTCTTAATTCACCCCTCCACTTT. The V gene is TRBV27, the J gene TRBJ1-6; D not certain. The length of the CDR3 is 14 residues. The V gene lost 5 bases and the J gene lost 6 bases, with 11 bases spanning the gap. The germline gives CDR1 MNHEY, CDR2 SMNVEV (reference sequence).

V and J are TRBV9 and TRBJ1-2, with TRBD1 identical over 8 bases. The CDR3 has 14 amino acids. J lost 7 bases, V lost 3 bases, and 8 bases had no gene match. The germline V gene has CDR1 SGDLS and CDR2 YYNGEE. DNA of the CDR3: TGTGCCAGCAGCGCCCATCAGGGGGCGCTTGGCTACACCTTC. Translating gives CASSAHQGALGYTF.

The chain has TRBV5-8 and TRBJ1-2; possibly TRBD1 for D (6 bases). This CDR3 region has 15 residues. Trimming cost V 9 bases and J 5 bases, with 23 bases left between them. In germline, CDR1 is SGHTS, CDR2 YDEGEE. Here the CDR3 DNA reads TGTGCCACCGCTAAGGGGGTTTCGCGGTCGTATGGCTACACCTTC. Protein: CATAKGVSRSYGYTF. The full variable domain, rest sourced from reference TRBV5-8 and TRBJ1-2, is EAGVTQSPTHLIKTRGQQATLRCSPISGHTSVYWYQQALGLGLQFLLWYDEGEERNRGNFPPRFSGRQFPNYSSELNVNALELEDSALYLCATAKGVSRSYGYTFGSGTRLTVV.

The sample holds a few counts of this clone. The chain employs TRBV4-1 and TRBJ2-7; the match to TRBD2 covers 10 bases. CDR1 and CDR2 (germline): MGHRA, YSYEKL. The CDR3 spans 15 residues. The ends lost 4 bases at V and 7 bases at J; junction bases unmatched: 10. DNA of the CDR3: TGCGCCAGCAGCCCTATCGGAGCGGGGGGGCTTGAGCAGTACTTC. It codes for CASSPIGAGGLEQYF.